These 4 T cell receptor beta chains originate from one sample sequenced in a study of OX40 agonist ivuxolimab in advanced cancers. Method: immunoSEQ multiplex PCR; TCRdb's copy keeps in-frame clones and lacks some. The sample holds 40,000 to 50,000 clones, 88% seen once. The specimen was CD4+ or CD8+ T cells sorted from blood, collected in a trial of the OX40 agonist ivuxolimab. The receptors shown here come from an adult with an advanced solid tumor such as melanoma, head and neck, liver or kidney cancer.

The chain joins TRBV11-2 to TRBJ1-3; the D gene is possibly TRBD1 (6 bases). CDR3 length: 16 residues. The ends were cut back, 0 bases at V and 2 bases at J, with 11 bases in the middle. CDR1 and CDR2 from the germline V gene are SGHAT and FQNNGV. CDR3: CASSLDRTAPGNTIYF. The CDR3 nucleotides are TGTGCCAGCAGCTTAGACCGGACAGCTCCTGGAAACACCATATATTTT.

The V and J genes are TRBV7-9 and TRBJ2-5, with TRBD2 matching 7 bases. The CDR3 has 13 amino acids. Germline values: CDR1 SEHNR, CDR2 FQNEAQ (reference sequence). J gave up 3 bases and V 5 bases, and 3 bases lay outside the gene matches. The CDR3 DNA reads as TGTGCCAGCAGCCGCCGGGGGGAAGAGACCCAGTACTTC. It codes for CASSRRGEETQYF.

The rearrangement uses TRBV19 and TRBJ2-1; TRBD2 aligns across 8 bases. The CDR3 spans 15 residues. Germline CDR1 and CDR2: LNHDA and SQIVND (reference sequence). V lost 3 bases, J lost 2 bases, and 3 bases stayed unmatched. The CDR3 loop reads CASSMVAGPYNEQFF. The CDR3 DNA reads TGTGCCAGTAGTATGGTAGCGGGGCCCTACAATGAGCAGTTCTTC. Full variable domain (remainder filled in from reference TRBV19 and TRBJ2-1): DGGITQSPKYLFRKEGQNVTLSCEQNLNHDAMYWYRQDPGQGLRLIYYSQIVNDFQKGDIAEGYSVSREKKESFPLTVTSAQKNPTAFYLCASSMVAGPYNEQFFGPGTRLTVL.

The chain joins TRBV10-3 to TRBJ2-2, with D possibly TRBD2 on 6 matching bases. V dropped 8 bases and J dropped 4 bases, with 8 bases sitting between them. Germline V gives CDR1 ENHRY, CDR2 SYGVKD. This CDR3 comprises 12 residues. The CDR3 DNA reads as TGTGCCATCCGGGGAGGCACCGGGGAGCTGTTTTTT. Protein product: CAIRGGTGELFF.